A selection of T cell receptor beta chains follows, all from one sample in a study of T cell responses to AZD1222 COVID-19 vaccine. Measured with immunoSEQ multiplex PCR; TCRdb has only the in-frame clones, and not every one. The table records about 150,000 clones, roughly nine tenths of them present only once. Sample: peripheral blood, taken after recovery from COVID-19. Source of these receptors: an adult who had recovered from COVID-19. The CDR3 runs from the conserved cysteine through the conserved F or W. A D gene is named only where the DNA matches it firmly. Expanded clones are given a class, and other clones once, few, many or no size at all.

J gene: TRBJ1-5; clone size: .; D gene: TRBD1; V gene: TRBV19; CDR3 protein: CASSTGTGGDQPQHF; CDR3 DNA: TGTGCCAGTAGTACCGGGACAGGGGGCGATCAGCCCCAGCATTTT
J gene: TRBJ2-6; clone size: .; D gene: .; V gene: TRBV4-1; CDR3 protein: CASSHNTGANVLTF; CDR3 DNA: TGCGCCAGCAGCCATAACACTGGGGCCAACGTCCTGACTTTC
J gene: TRBJ2-7; clone size: .; D gene: .; V gene: TRBV9; CDR3 protein: CASSPGTSLTYEQYF; CDR3 DNA: TGTGCCAGCAGCCCAGGGACAAGCCTCACCTACGAGCAGTACTTC
J gene: TRBJ2-1; clone size: .; D gene: .; V gene: TRBV21-1; CDR3 protein: CASSKGTNNEQFF; CDR3 DNA: TGTGCCAGCAGCAAGGGAACCAACAATGAGCAGTTCTTC
J gene: TRBJ2-7; clone size: .; D gene: TRBD1; V gene: TRBV15; CDR3 protein: CATSLQRGRDEQYF; CDR3 DNA: TGTGCCACCAGCCTCCAAAGGGGGCGGGACGAGCAGTACTTC
J gene: TRBJ1-2; clone size: .; D gene: TRBD1; V gene: TRBV29-1; CDR3 protein: CSVDPDRDYGYTF; CDR3 DNA: TGCAGCGTCGACCCGGACAGGGATTACGGCTACACCTTC
J gene: TRBJ1-1; clone size: .; D gene: .; V gene: TRBV7-9; CDR3 protein: CASSRGTEAFF; CDR3 DNA: TGTGCCAGCAGCAGGGGAACTGAAGCTTTCTTT
J gene: TRBJ1-1; clone size: .; D gene: TRBD1; V gene: TRBV11-3; CDR3 protein: CASSLDCGTELNTEAFF; CDR3 DNA: TGTGCCAGCAGCTTAGATTGCGGGACAGAGTTGAACACTGAAGCTTTCTTT
J gene: TRBJ2-7; clone size: .; D gene: TRBD2; V gene: TRBV29-1; CDR3 protein: CSVGGLAGDEQYF; CDR3 DNA: TGCAGCGTGGGGGGACTAGCGGGAGACGAGCAGTACTTC
J gene: TRBJ1-6; clone size: .; D gene: .; V gene: TRBV28; CDR3 protein: CAVQGSSYNSPLHF; CDR3 DNA: TGTGCCGTCCAGGGGAGCTCCTATAATTCACCCCTCCACTTT
J gene: TRBJ2-5; clone size: once; D gene: TRBD1; V gene: TRBV2; CDR3 protein: CASSDAGQGRETQYF; CDR3 DNA: TGTGCCAGCAGCGACGCGGGACAGGGGAGAGAGACCCAGTACTTC
J gene: TRBJ2-2; clone size: .; D gene: .; V gene: TRBV2; CDR3 protein: CASSLVPGVGELFF; CDR3 DNA: TGTGCCAGCAGCCTGGTGCCGGGGGTCGGGGAGCTGTTTTTT
J gene: TRBJ1-2; clone size: .; D gene: TRBD1; V gene: TRBV3-1/TRBV3-2; CDR3 protein: CASSRGTGNGYTF; CDR3 DNA: TGTGCCAGCAGCCGCGGGACAGGGAATGGCTACACCTTC
J gene: TRBJ2-3; clone size: .; D gene: .; V gene: TRBV6-5; CDR3 protein: CASSYRAGGFDTQYF; CDR3 DNA: TGTGCCAGCAGTTACCGGGCAGGGGGGTTTGATACGCAGTATTTT
J gene: TRBJ2-1; clone size: .; D gene: TRBD2; V gene: TRBV6-2/TRBV6-3; CDR3 protein: CASSPTSGEQFF; CDR3 DNA: TGTGCCAGCAGTCCGACTAGCGGAGAGCAGTTCTTC
J gene: TRBJ2-7; clone size: .; D gene: TRBD1; V gene: TRBV5-6; CDR3 protein: CASSLGTGYEQYF; CDR3 DNA: TGTGCCAGCAGCTTGGGGACAGGATACGAGCAGTACTTC
J gene: TRBJ2-7; clone size: .; D gene: .; V gene: TRBV12-3/TRBV12-4; CDR3 protein: CASSSRVFEQYF; CDR3 DNA: TGTGCCAGCAGTTCCAGGGTGTTCGAGCAGTACTTC
J gene: TRBJ2-7; clone size: .; D gene: TRBD1; V gene: TRBV7-6; CDR3 protein: CASSKPPGQSSYEQYF; CDR3 DNA: TGTGCCAGCAGCAAACCACCGGGACAGAGCTCCTACGAGCAGTACTTC
J gene: TRBJ2-3; clone size: .; D gene: TRBD2; V gene: TRBV7-8; CDR3 protein: CASSLVRLAGDTQYF; CDR3 DNA: TGTGCCAGCAGCTTAGTTCGGCTAGCGGGGGATACGCAGTATTTT
J gene: TRBJ2-7; clone size: once; D gene: .; V gene: TRBV9; CDR3 protein: CASSPRQYEQYF; CDR3 DNA: TGTGCCAGCAGCCCCCGACAGTACGAGCAGTACTTC
J gene: TRBJ2-5; clone size: once; D gene: TRBD2; V gene: TRBV6-4; CDR3 protein: CASRALSPDGLAGGGETQYF; CDR3 DNA: TGTGCCAGCAGGGCCCTGTCGCCCGATGGACTAGCGGGGGGAGGGGAGACCCAGTACTTC
J gene: TRBJ2-7; clone size: .; D gene: .; V gene: TRBV5-1; CDR3 protein: CASSEGPAPYGEQYF; CDR3 DNA: TGCGCCAGCAGCGAAGGACCAGCGCCATATGGGGAGCAGTACTTC
J gene: TRBJ2-7; clone size: .; D gene: .; V gene: TRBV2; CDR3 protein: CASSLPRQRTTYEQYF; CDR3 DNA: TGTGCCAGCAGCCTCCCGAGGCAACGAACCACCTACGAGCAGTACTTC
J gene: TRBJ2-3; clone size: .; D gene: .; V gene: TRBV27; CDR3 protein: CASRRELLQYF; CDR3 DNA: TGTGCCAGCAGAAGGGAACTCTTGCAGTATTTT